This T cell receptor (beta chain) was identified during a study of cytomegalovirus exposure and HLA in healthy donors (dated by TCRdb to the late 2010s). In the study overall: According to an earlier analysis of several hundred of the donors, 150 million to 200 million T cells yielded some 110 million unique TCR beta sequences and about 300 Gb of sequence data. The study used immunosequencing to profile the T cell repertoires of approximately 690 subjects and linked those repertoires to cytomegalovirus serostatus. The later analysis used no new phenotypic data to find candidate immune exposures, relying instead on TCR beta sequences and their occurrence across donors. The aim of the study was to test whether cataloging public T cell receptors could identify signatures of past pathogen exposure. About five DR-DQ haplotypes were handled as single units for association and clustering because linkage in the cohort was strong. An earlier analysis of around 580 of the donors used high-throughput TCR beta sequencing to judge whether each TCR beta V gene segment behaved as functional or pseudogenic. Every repertoire in the discovery cohort had been generated on one and the same sequencing platform. In a later genetic analysis, genome-wide SNP genotypes for about 65% of the roughly 700 donors were used, and that subset was treated as a discovery cohort. Donor age, sex, ethnicity and CMV serostatus were collected together with the repertoire data. In addition to the first cohort of 650 to 750 subjects, a separate validation cohort of 120 different subjects was used. A later analysis re-analyzed previously published TCR beta repertoires from about 600 donors and added high-resolution HLA genotyping to study TCR occurrence patterns. The number of typed donors differed by locus: roughly 620-640 for A, B, C, DRB1 and DQB1; 500 to 550 for DQA1; 600 to 610 for DPA1; and around 490 for DPB1. Class I and class II HLA loci were covered by the typing at four-digit resolution. Among the roughly 390 genotyped donors, more than 70% belonged to the genetic ancestry cluster associated with self-reported Caucasian donors. Across approximately 400 genotyped donors of the cohort, an average of about 240,000 unique TCR beta nucleotide sequences per donor were sequenced, and roughly 20% of those sequences were non-productive. An early release covering around 630 HLA-typed donors comprised around 300 gigabases of sequencing data and around 80 million unique TCR sequences. To predict cytomegalovirus infection status, the study brought together high-throughput TCR immunosequencing, statistical association of individual TCRs with disease status, and machine learning. Study-wide findings and limitations: Three of the identified cytomegalovirus-associated TCR beta chains were confirmed in vitro to be specific for cytomegalovirus antigens. Most CMV-associated TCR beta chains appeared to be HLA-restricted in a later analysis, and the HLA associations seemed to be driven largely by CMV exposure. A later analysis found that HLA-associated TCR beta chains were more clonally expanded and had lower generation probabilities than equally common non-associated chains. Sequencing depth was assumed to be roughly uniform across donors in the presence/absence analyses, though that assumption may not hold. Assigning TCR associations to individual alleles was difficult when HLA alleles, especially DR and DQ, strongly co-occurred. The cohort was sequenced for TCR beta chains only, and without alpha or paired-chain data the features that could be detected were limited. Correlated functional status among segregating V segments might be attributable to linkage disequilibrium, but an unknown experimental factor could not be ruled out. Across donors, most TCR sequences were observed very rarely, whereas some public TCRs were present in many individuals. In a later analysis, TCR association rates were found to vary across HLA loci, with the most associated TCRs seen for DRB1 alleles and the fewest for HLA-C alleles. Compared with the approximately 670-donor mean, donors in an Asian-associated ancestry cluster had fewer N-insertions in productive TCRs, according to a later genetic analysis. Because HLA typing was missing for some donors at each locus, association tests included only the typed subset. For the cohort, immune exposure information was limited to CMV serostatus. A cluster of highly shared sequence variants was judged likely to represent a technical artifact of the sequencing pipeline. A total of 164 TCR beta chains were listed by the study as associated with cytomegalovirus. An association between a missense DCLRE1C variant and V-gene and J-gene trimming of TCR beta chains was found in a later genetic analysis and replicated in an independent cohort. Cytomegalovirus status was reported to be diagnosed by the classifier with high specificity and sensitivity in both the original and validation cohorts. Some IMGT-functional V segments, including TRBV6-2 and TRBV6-3, could not be distinguished by the 87-base-pair reads and were therefore excluded. The authors suggested that the approach could potentially be generalized to other disease states and immunological phenotypes. Because counts were too low, 15 to 20 rarely observed V segments, including chromosome 9 orphons, were left out of the earlier analysis of 500 to 750 of the donors. In a later analysis, several top co-occurrence clusters were reported to appear linked to parvovirus B19, influenza, CMV and Epstein-Barr virus. In a later analysis, around 15,000 TCR beta sequences were associated with specific HLA alleles at a false discovery rate of 0.05. A further reported finding was that TCR beta sequences accurately predicted the HLA-A and HLA-B alleles for most subjects in the first cohort. An earlier analysis of approximately 540 of the donors showed that most TCR beta V segments appeared in productive rearrangements either about 87% or about 30% of the time, which broadly matched IMGT annotations.

In total, roughly 670 healthy bone marrow donors made up the cohort. All cohort members were sampled while nominally healthy, although unrecorded immune exposures were likely present. The donor was CMV seropositive and belonged to the group of a few hundred seropositive cohort members. Each donor provided a peripheral blood sample, and peripheral blood mononuclear cells were used for TCR beta sequencing. Genomic DNA extraction from the blood cell samples was performed with the Qiagen DNeasy Blood Extraction Kit. In the germline V gene, CDR1 corresponds to MDHEN and CDR2 to SYDVKM. V has 5 bases trimmed and J has 5 bases trimmed; junction bases matching no gene number 8. The CDR3 sequence holds 15 residues, the cysteine and phenylalanine included. Left in the record is the CDR3 DNA by itself, 45 bases read in frame from the first base. Of note for this clone: What this receptor recognizes is not known. The input lacks base qualities; no much larger clone sits a single base away.

The library came from the immunoSEQ multiplex PCR assay. The multiplex PCR relied on a mix of 60 forward primers for TCR Vbeta segments and 13 reverse primers for TCR Jbeta segments. The CDR3 region of rearranged TCR beta genes was amplified from genomic DNA with a multiplex PCR assay. Amplified TCR beta libraries were sequenced as 87-base-pair reads on the Illumina HiSeq System. As for the original processing: In a later analysis, 77 million or so unique TCR beta chains were counted across the 690 or so repertoires, and approximately 9.9 million of these chains were shared by at least two donors. Raw reads were error-corrected and collapsed into unique sequences by a nearest-neighbor algorithm in which closely related sequences were merged to remove PCR and sequencing errors. V, D and J gene segments were assigned by aligning CDR3 sequences to IMGT reference sequences. For a sequence to be retained, a match of at least six nucleotides was required to both a V gene segment and a J gene segment. Rearrangements were classified as productive when the CDR3 lacked stop codons and remained in frame with V and J, and all other rearrangements were classified as non-productive. Following IMGT convention, CDR3 was defined as the stretch from the second conserved V-encoded cysteine to the conserved J-encoded phenylalanine. The earlier analysis of 500 to 650 of the donors excluded any sequence lacking an unambiguous match to a single V gene segment. An earlier analysis of a few hundred of the donors classified V segments as functional when productive rearrangements were above 56.7% and as segregating when the standard deviation between donors was above 5%. A statistical classification framework was developed to diagnose cytomegalovirus status using the catalog of TCR beta chain sequences. In a later analysis, V and J genes were assigned by comparing TCR nucleotide sequences against IMGT/GENE-DB human TR gene sequences. In a later analysis, CDR3 sequences and most-parsimonious VDJ recombination scenarios were assigned using the TCRdist pipeline. In a later analysis, each TCR beta chain was defined by its CDR3 amino acid sequence together with its V-gene family, and reads without a unique V-gene family were excluded. In a later analysis, 550 to 650 highly shared, low-generation-probability nucleotide sequences were removed to address suspected cross-contamination and a sequencing artifact. A later analysis calculated a clonal expansion index for each public chain from normalized within-repertoire ranks of inferred template counts. A later analysis computed generation probabilities with a VDJ recombination model fitted to out-of-frame rearrangements, and checked the results against IGoR. In a later analysis, TCR-TCR, TCR-HLA and TCR-CMV co-occurrence was scored with hypergeometric tests, and a repertoire-size bias correction was applied to TCR pairs. In a later analysis, false discovery rates were estimated by permuting HLA or CMV assignments 20 times. In a later analysis, co-occurring TCRs were grouped using DBSCAN, and TCRdist sequence similarity was added for clustering within HLA-allele-positive subsets. Repertoires with fewer than 30,000 or more than 120,000 public chains, plus five repertoires with anomalous nucleotide sharing, were excluded from co-occurrence clustering. TCRdb holds this immuneACCESS table with in-frame rearrangements only. Some clones are missing; in checked studies, unresolved V genes explain under half, and the rest has no known cause. That table gives V, J and clone size, and the DNA gave D and trimming. In this sample the table shows under 50,000 clones, roughly 90% of which occur a single time. Jointly, the top ten make up 6.5% to 9.5% of the sample.

The receptor was isolated from a woman between 40 and 55 years old in good health and CMV-seropositive. The sequencing input was PBMCs. In this chain, TRBV28 is recombined with TRBJ2-5, and 10 junctional nucleotides match TRBD1. The CDR3 has the sequence CASSVGQGLRETQYF. Here is the DNA: TGTGCCAGCAGTGTGGGACAGGGGCTACGGGAGACCCAGTACTTC.